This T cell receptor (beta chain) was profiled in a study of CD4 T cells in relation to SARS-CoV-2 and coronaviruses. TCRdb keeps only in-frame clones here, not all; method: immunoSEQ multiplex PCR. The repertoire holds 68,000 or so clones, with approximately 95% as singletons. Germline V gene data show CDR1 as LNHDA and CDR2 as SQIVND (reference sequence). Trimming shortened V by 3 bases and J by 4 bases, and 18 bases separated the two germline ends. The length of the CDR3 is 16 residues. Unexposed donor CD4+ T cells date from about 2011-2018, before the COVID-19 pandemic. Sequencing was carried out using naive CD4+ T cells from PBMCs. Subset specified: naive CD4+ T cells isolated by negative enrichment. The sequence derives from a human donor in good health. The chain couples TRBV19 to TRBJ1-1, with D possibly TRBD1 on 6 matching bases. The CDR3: CASSIGSLEGGTEAFF. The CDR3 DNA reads TGTGCCAGTAGTATTGGGAGCCTAGAAGGGGGCACTGAAGCTTTCTTT.